This T cell receptor (beta chain) was retrieved from a study of blood T cell repertoires in COVID-19. Study at large: From the United States, Italy and Spain came samples of acute and convalescent COVID-19. T cells, B-cell-depleted T cells, or PBMCs supplied cDNA or gDNA.

Germline V gene lookup returns CDR1 GTSNPN and CDR2 SVGIG (reference sequence). J lost 1 base, V lost 7 bases, and 5 bases had no gene match. There are 13 residues in the CDR3. Authors' processing steps: Reference gene primer amplification in the assay estimated nucleated cell counts. The repertoire was sequenced with immunoSEQ multiplex PCR; TCRdb's copy has only in-frame clones and lacks some. The V and J calls and clone size are taken from that table; D and trimming were inferred from the DNA. The profile covers about 130,000 clones, with 88% appearing a single time and 9% to 12% taken by the ten largest.

This chain links TRBV30 with TRBJ1-1; the match to TRBD1 covers 8 bases. The sequence derives from a man aged 50 to 60 with acute or convalescent COVID-19. What was sequenced was peripheral blood. The CDR3 loop reads CAYRQGPNTEAFF. CDR3 nucleotides: TGTGCCTATCGACAGGGGCCGAACACTGAAGCTTTCTTT.